The 21 T cell receptor beta chains reported below all come from one sample, sequenced in a study of shared clonotypes between healthy human individuals. TCRdb's table, derived via immunoSEQ multiplex PCR, lists solely in-frame clones and lacks some. The table has around 690,000 clones, 90% seen once. The sequencing input was memory CD8+ T cells from PBMCs. Subset reported: CD45RO+ cells pooled with CCR7-negative TemRA cells. The receptors were sampled from a man aged 18 to 30 in good health. Some clones in this sample may be carry-over from other donors' samples.

The chain links TRBV19 to TRBJ2-1; weak D call: TRBD1 (6 bases). Germline lookup yields CDR1 LNHDA and CDR2 SQIVND (reference sequence). CDR3 length: 13 amino acids. V was pared by 7 bases and J by 3 bases, with 10 bases between. CDR3 in DNA: TGTGCCAGTATGGGACAACGCTACAATGAGCAGTTCTTC. Its translation: CASMGQRYNEQFF.

The chain carries TRBV6-4 and TRBJ1-1, with TRBD1 matching over 9 bases. The CDR3 length is 14 residues. Per germline, CDR1 MRHNA and CDR2 SNTAGT. Losses at the gene ends were 6 bases for V and 4 bases for J; bases not matched to a gene: 6. The CDR3 DNA follows: TGTGCCAGCAGAGCGACAGGGGGTGGCACTGAAGCTTTCTTT. This encodes CASRATGGGTEAFF.

The V gene is TRBV6-5, the J gene TRBJ2-2; D is ambiguous. Looked up from germline, CDR1 is MNHEY and CDR2 is SVGAGI. This CDR3 is built from 15 residues. Deletions cut 1 base from V and 6 bases from J, with 12 bases between. CDR3 amino acids: CASSYYLGRAGELFF. The CDR3 region has the DNA TGTGCCAGCAGTTACTACCTAGGAAGGGCCGGGGAGCTGTTTTTT.

This clone was observed a single time. The same CDR3 can be traced to other DNA sequences in this sample. The chain combines TRBV27 with TRBJ1-5; 7 nucleotides match TRBD1. There are 14 residues in the CDR3. Per germline, CDR1 MNHEY and CDR2 SMNVEV (reference sequence). Trimming at V came to 3 bases and at J to 4 bases, leaving 3 bases not matched to a gene. CDR3 amino acids: CASSLGRGNQPQHF. Here the CDR3 DNA reads TGTGCCAGCAGTTTGGGCAGGGGGAATCAGCCCCAGCATTTT.

Concerning this clone itself: Given a far larger clone just one base away, this is likely a sequencing read error. The rearrangement uses TRBV6-6 and TRBJ1-1; D call uncertain. Germline values: CDR1 MNHNY, CDR2 SVGAGI (reference sequence). The CDR3 extends over 13 amino acids. V dropped 2 bases and J dropped 1 base, with 5 bases sitting between them. DNA of the CDR3: TGTGCCAGCAGTTACGCGGAGAACACTGAAGCTTTCTTT. Amino acids: CASSYAENTEAFF.

This clone came up once. V gene TRBV5-8 combines with J gene TRBJ2-1; D possibly corresponds to TRBD2 (7 bases). The CDR3 length is 15 residues. The V gene lost 6 bases and the J gene lost 3 bases, with 16 bases spanning the gap. Germline V lookup: CDR1 SGHTS, CDR2 YDEGEE. CDR3 sequence reads: CASIPRGAGYNEQFF. Written as DNA, the CDR3 is TGTGCCAGCATCCCCCGGGGGGCAGGCTACAATGAGCAGTTCTTC. Supplemented by reference TRBV5-8 and TRBJ2-1, the full variable domain reads EAGVTQSPTHLIKTRGQQATLRCSPISGHTSVYWYQQALGLGLQFLLWYDEGEERNRGNFPPRFSGRQFPNYSSELNVNALELEDSALYLCASIPRGAGYNEQFFGPGTRLTVL.

This clone showed up just once. The V gene is TRBV27, the J gene TRBJ2-2, with D perhaps matching TRBD1 (6 bases). The CDR3 runs to 15 residues. Trimming pared 8 bases from V and 2 bases from J, leaving 15 bases between. Germline lookup yields CDR1 MNHEY and CDR2 SMNVEV (reference sequence). The CDR3 loop is CASRKQGPNTGELFF. The CDR3 DNA follows: TGTGCCAGCCGGAAACAGGGACCTAACACCGGGGAGCTGTTTTTT.

This clone has only one observation. The J gene is TRBJ2-5, the V gene TRBV6-6; TRBD1 matches at 9 bases. This CDR3 has 16 residues. Germline loops: CDR1 MNHNY, CDR2 SVGAGI (reference sequence). V lost 4 bases, J lost 1 base, and 7 bases stayed unmatched. The CDR3 DNA reads as TGTGCCAGCAGTTCGGGGGACAGGGTTCCCCAAGAGACCCAGTACTTC. It is translated as CASSSGDRVPQETQYF.

The chain links TRBV27 to TRBJ2-1; D unclear. V gave up 7 bases and J gave up 8 bases, with 15 bases separating them. Looked up from germline, CDR1 is MNHEY and CDR2 is SMNVEV (reference sequence). The CDR3 is 13 amino acids. CDR3 loop: CASNDGRGYEQFF. The CDR3 region has the DNA TGTGCCAGCAATGACGGAAGAGGCTATGAGCAGTTCTTC.

CDR3 DNA: TGCGCCAGCAGCCAAGGAAGGACAGGGGCCTATGGCTACACCTTC. Protein: CASSQGRTGAYGYTF. The chain joins TRBV4-1 to TRBJ1-2; 9 bases fit TRBD1. The CDR3 runs 15 residues. V lost 1 base to trimming and J lost 4 bases; unmatched junction nucleotides: 4. CDR1 is MGHRA, CDR2 YSYEKL, per germline.

The J gene is TRBJ1-2, the V gene TRBV7-8, with D perhaps TRBD1 (5 bases). V was shortened by 1 base and J by 2 bases, with 14 bases between the two germline ends. The germline CDR1 and CDR2 sequences are SGHVS and FQNEAQ. The CDR3 runs to 16 residues. CDR3 nucleotides: TGTGCCAGCAGCTTAGGGTATGGGGGGGAGAACTATGGCTACACCTTC. Translated, it gives CASSLGYGGENYGYTF.

This chain links TRBV11-2 with TRBJ2-7; D possibly corresponds to TRBD2 (6 bases). Germline V gives CDR1 SGHAT, CDR2 FQNNGV. V was cut by 0 bases and J by 0 bases, with 12 bases left in between. The CDR3 sequence is 16 residues long. CDR3 nucleotide sequence: TGTGCCAGCAGCTTAGAGCCTAGCGCTAGCTCCTACGAGCAGTACTTC. This sequence encodes CASSLEPSASSYEQYF.

The chain employs TRBV19 and TRBJ1-5, with TRBD1 matching 7 bases. Germline trimming cut 2 bases from V and 6 bases from J; bases unmatched to any gene: 7. Germline V gene data show CDR1 as LNHDA and CDR2 as SQIVND (reference sequence). CDR3 length: 15 amino acids. The CDR3 spells CASSISRQGTQPQHF. The CDR3 DNA is TGTGCCAGTAGTATATCCCGACAGGGTACTCAGCCCCAGCATTTT.

Details on this clone: Other DNA sequences of this sample code for an identical CDR3. The chain couples TRBV29-1 to TRBJ2-7, with TRBD1 matching over 7 bases. J was trimmed by 1 base and V by 0 bases; bases with no gene match: 3. Germline V gene sequence: CDR1 SQVTM, CDR2 ANQGSEA. This CDR3 comprises 14 residues. CDR3 loop: CSVEDPGGSYEQYF. CDR3 nucleotides: TGCAGCGTTGAAGATCCAGGGGGATCCTACGAGCAGTACTTC.

The chain links TRBV7-3 to TRBJ2-2; a weak D match, TRBD2 (6 bases). CDR3 length: 17 residues. Trimming removed 2 bases at V and 2 bases at J, with 15 bases between. Germline V gene lookup returns CDR1 SGHTA and CDR2 FQGTGA. The CDR3 sequence is CASSLPRAGKNTGELFF. DNA of the CDR3: TGTGCCAGCAGCTTACCCAGGGCGGGGAAAAACACCGGGGAGCTGTTTTTT.

The gene calls are TRBV28 and TRBJ1-2; no reliable D call. The CDR3 runs to 12 residues. Looked up from germline, CDR1 is MDHEN and CDR2 is SYDVKM. V shed 5 bases and J shed 8 bases, with 12 bases lying between them. The CDR3 DNA sequence: TGTGCCAGCAGTCGCGATTCCATAGGCTACACCTTC. It is translated as CASSRDSIGYTF.

The chain couples TRBV7-9 to TRBJ2-5; TRBD1 matches at 7 bases. Per germline, CDR1 SEHNR and CDR2 FQNEAQ (reference sequence). V lost 4 bases, J lost 0 bases, and 14 bases stayed unmatched. The CDR3 loop spans 18 amino acids. Here the CDR3 reads CASSSSIEGARNQETQYF. The CDR3 DNA is TGTGCCAGCAGCTCATCTATTGAGGGGGCGCGGAACCAAGAGACCCAGTACTTC.

The CDR3 region is CASSPSAGALSYEQYF. For the CDR3, the DNA is TGTGCCAGCAGTCCGTCAGCGGGAGCATTATCCTACGAGCAGTACTTC. The chain employs TRBV27 and TRBJ2-7, with TRBD2 matching over 8 bases. This CDR3 region has 16 residues. V lost 5 bases and J lost 1; bases outside the gene matches: 10. Germline V gene lookup returns CDR1 MNHEY and CDR2 SMNVEV (reference sequence).

This sequence joins TRBV11-3 and TRBJ2-1; the D gene is possibly TRBD2 (5 bases). V was shortened by 3 bases and J by 3 bases, with 9 bases between the two germline ends. Germline lookup yields CDR1 SGHNT and CDR2 YENEEA. CDR3 length: 14 amino acids. This CDR3 reads CASSFEGDYNEQFF. The CDR3 DNA reads TGTGCCAGCAGCTTCGAGGGAGACTACAATGAGCAGTTCTTC.

As for this clone: A far larger clone is one nucleotide away, so this likely arose from a read error. This chain uses TRBV10-3 with TRBJ1-2, with D uncertain. Between the trimmed V and J ends, which lost 3 bases and 1 base, there was a span of 12 bases. The CDR3 consists of 15 residues. Per germline, CDR1 ENHRY and CDR2 SYGVKD. The CDR3 protein is CAISEALRVNYGYTF. The CDR3 nucleotides read TGTGCCATCAGTGAAGCGCTTCGGGTTAACTATGGCTACACCTTC.

V and J are TRBV19 and TRBJ2-7; D is possibly TRBD1 or TRBD2 (5 bases each). The length of the CDR3 is 13 residues. Per the germline V gene, CDR1 is LNHDA and CDR2 is SQIVND (reference sequence). V lost 3 bases and J lost 4, with 10 bases in between. The CDR3 region has the DNA TGTGCCAGTAGTATCCTGAGGGGATACGAGCAGTACTTC. It translates to CASSILRGYEQYF.